This T cell receptor beta chain came from a study of cytomegalovirus exposure and HLA in healthy donors. For the study at large: From donors who were HLA-typed, an early data release held about 85 million unique TCRs.

The study ran its PCR with 60 Vbeta and 13 Jbeta primers. Profiled with immunoSEQ multiplex PCR; TCRdb holds only in-frame clones, not every one. The table lists around 140,000 clones, 70% to 85% of them singletons. This CDR3 is 14 amino acids long. V lost 5 bases, J lost 6 bases, and 16 bases lay in between. Germline CDR1 and CDR2: SGHTA and FQGNSA. The receptor was derived from a woman between 35 and 50 years old in good health and CMV-seronegative. V gene TRBV7-2 combines with J gene TRBJ1-1; D unclear. Input material: PBMCs. The CDR3: CASSPPWYGSEAFF. The CDR3 region has the DNA TGTGCCAGCAGCCCGCCATGGTATGGCTCTGAAGCTTTCTTT.